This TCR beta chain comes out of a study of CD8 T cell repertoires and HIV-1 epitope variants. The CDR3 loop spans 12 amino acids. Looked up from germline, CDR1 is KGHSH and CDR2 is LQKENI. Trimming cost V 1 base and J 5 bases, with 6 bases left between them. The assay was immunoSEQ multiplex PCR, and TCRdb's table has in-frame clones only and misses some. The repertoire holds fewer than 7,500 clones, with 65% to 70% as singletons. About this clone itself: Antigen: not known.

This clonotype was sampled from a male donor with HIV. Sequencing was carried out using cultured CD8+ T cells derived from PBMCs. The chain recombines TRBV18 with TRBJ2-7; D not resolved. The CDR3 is CASSPLGDEQYF. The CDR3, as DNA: TGTGCCAGCTCACCACTTGGGGACGAGCAGTACTTC.